These 14 T cell receptor beta chains were all obtained from the same sample, sequenced in a study of shared clonotypes between healthy human individuals. Sequencing used immunoSEQ multiplex PCR; TCRdb keeps in-frame clones, though not all of them. The sample lists 1,500,000 or so clones; roughly 97% were seen once. The sample comprised naive CD4+ T cells sorted from blood. Described subset: CD45RA+ positively selected. The origin of the receptors is a man aged 25 to 40 in good health.

The chain combines TRBV15 with TRBJ1-4, with unresolved D. V lost 0 bases and J 5 bases, leaving 7 bases between the germline ends. The germline CDR1 and CDR2 sequences are LNHNV and YYDKDF (reference sequence). This CDR3 is 14 amino acids long. The CDR3: CATSRDSRNEKLFF. The CDR3 nucleotides read TGTGCCACCAGCAGAGATTCCAGGAATGAAAAACTGTTTTTT. Combining the CDR3 with reference TRBV15 and TRBJ1-4 gives the whole variable domain DAMVIQNPRYQVTQFGKPVTLSCSQTLNHNVMYWYQQKSSQAPKLLFHYYDKDFNNEADTPDNFQSRRPNTSFCFLDIRSPGLGDTAMYLCATSRDSRNEKLFFGSGTQLSVL.

This clone was recorded only once. V is TRBV7-2 and J is TRBJ2-6; 9 bases map to TRBD1. V shed 6 bases, J shed 2 bases, and the junction held 11 bases outside the gene matches. Germline V lookup: CDR1 SGHTA, CDR2 FQGNSA. The CDR3 consists of 18 residues. The CDR3 DNA is TGTGCCAGCAGGGCTAGGGACAGGGCTCTCACTGGGGCCAACGTCCTGACTTTC. Its translation is CASRARDRALTGANVLTF.

CDR3 loop: CASSWTGTSYEQYF. CDR3 bases: TGCGCCAGCAGCTGGACCGGGACTTCATACGAGCAGTACTTC. The rearrangement uses TRBV5-1 and TRBJ2-7, with D perhaps matching TRBD2 (6 bases). The germline V gene has CDR1 SGHRS and CDR2 YFSETQ. This CDR3 spans 14 amino acids. V lost 3 bases, J lost 4 bases, and 14 bases lay in between. Together with reference TRBV5-1 and TRBJ2-7, the CDR3 gives the full variable domain: KAGVTQTPRYLIKTRGQQVTLSCSPISGHRSVSWYQQTPGQGLQFLFEYFSETQRNKGNFPGRFSGRQFSNSRSEMNVSTLELGDSALYLCASSWTGTSYEQYFGPGTRLTVT.

This chain joins TRBV11-2 and TRBJ2-2; no reliable D call. The V and J ends lost 5 bases and 7 bases respectively, with 17 bases between them. The CDR3 is 15 amino acids. The germline V gene has CDR1 SGHAT and CDR2 FQNNGV. CDR3 in amino acids: CASSRSRAGSGELFF. CDR3 DNA sequence: TGTGCCAGCAGCCGAAGCCGGGCCGGTAGCGGGGAGCTGTTTTTT.

This clone has more than one count but fewer than ten. Other DNA sequences in the sample encode the same CDR3. V and J are TRBV20-1 and TRBJ2-2; D call uncertain. The germline gives CDR1 DFQATT, CDR2 SNEGSKA (reference sequence). The CDR3 consists of 11 residues. Between the trimmed V and J ends, which lost 1 base and 6 bases, there was a span of 3 bases. CDR3 loop: CSARGPGELFF. In DNA form, the CDR3 reads TGCAGTGCTAGAGGTCCCGGGGAGCTGTTTTTT.

The chain carries TRBV29-1 and TRBJ2-5; TRBD2 matches 10 bases. The CDR3 sequence is 14 residues long. V gave up 6 bases and J gave up 4 bases; unmatched junction bases: 8. Germline assignment: CDR1 SQVTM and CDR2 ANQGSEA. CDR3 nucleotides: TGCAGCGTGCTCCTAGCGGGAGTTTCAGAGACCCAGTACTTC. Translation gives CSVLLAGVSETQYF.

V and J are TRBV27 and TRBJ2-7; 12 nucleotides line up with TRBD1. With V trimmed by 2 bases and J by 6 bases, 11 bases remained unmatched. CDR1 MNHEY and CDR2 SMNVEV come from the germline V gene (reference sequence). The CDR3 covers 17 residues. The CDR3 region has the DNA TGTGCCAGCAGTTTAGGCCTCGGGGGACAGGGGGCGGTCGAGCAGTACTTC. Its protein is CASSLGLGGQGAVEQYF.

As regards this clone: Within the sample, other DNA sequences also encode this same CDR3. The chain carries TRBV27 and TRBJ2-2; maybe TRBD1 (6 bases). Germline V gene data show CDR1 as MNHEY and CDR2 as SMNVEV (reference sequence). V lost 2 bases and J lost 4, with 8 bases in between. The CDR3 is 14 amino acids. CDR3 nucleotide sequence: TGTGCCAGCAGTTTAAGGGGGTTCACCGGGGAGCTGTTTTTT. Its translation: CASSLRGFTGELFF.

The J gene is TRBJ2-3, the V gene TRBV7-2; TRBD2 agrees at 8 bases. Germline V gene lookup returns CDR1 SGHTA and CDR2 FQGNSA. V shed 4 bases and J 8 bases; nucleotides not matched to a gene: 11. The CDR3 contains 15 residues. The CDR3 nucleotides are TGTGCCAGCAGCTCGGCAGGGCTAGCGGGCGGTACGCAGTATTTT. It encodes CASSSAGLAGGTQYF. The variable domain in full, with the rest retrieved from reference TRBV7-2 and TRBJ2-3, is GAGVSQSPSNKVTEKGKDVELRCDPISGHTALYWYRQSLGQGLEFLIYFQGNSAPDKSGLPSDRFSAERTGGSVSTLTIQRTQQEDSAVYLCASSSAGLAGGTQYFGPGTRLTVL.

This chain connects TRBV7-2 to TRBJ1-3; D is possibly TRBD1 (5 bases). The CDR3 contains 18 residues. Per germline, CDR1 SGHTA and CDR2 FQGNSA. Trimming cost V 0 bases and J 1 base, with 16 bases left between them. The CDR3 nucleotides read TGTGCCAGCAGCTTAGCGGCCGGGGCCTTGGGGTCTGGAAACACCATATATTTT. Translating gives CASSLAAGALGSGNTIYF.

The chain uses TRBV28 and TRBJ2-1, with unresolved D. Trimming shortened V by 5 bases and J by 2 bases, and 10 bases separated the two germline ends. CDR3 length: 14 amino acids. Germline values: CDR1 MDHEN, CDR2 SYDVKM. CDR3 region: CASSPRGTYNEQFF. CDR3 in DNA: TGTGCCAGCAGTCCCCGCGGAACCTACAATGAGCAGTTCTTC.

The rearrangement links TRBV7-3 to TRBJ2-1, with D unresolved. V was trimmed by 0 bases and J by 5 bases, leaving 17 bases between them. CDR1 and CDR2 (germline): SGHTA, FQGTGA. The CDR3 is made up of 17 amino acids. The CDR3 spells CASSLTGIASQNNEQFF. The CDR3 nucleotides are TGTGCCAGCAGCTTAACGGGGATAGCTTCTCAAAACAATGAGCAGTTCTTC. The full variable domain, with the rest looked up from reference TRBV7-3 and TRBJ2-1, is GAGVSQTPSNKVTEKGKYVELRCDPISGHTALYWYRQSLGQGPEFLIYFQGTGAADDSGLPNDRFFAVRPEGSVSTLKIQRTERGDSAVYLCASSLTGIASQNNEQFFGPGTRLTVL.

The V call is TRBV27, the J call TRBJ2-7; D might be TRBD2 (5 bases). V lost 5 bases and J 4 bases, leaving 15 bases between the germline ends. CDR1 is MNHEY and CDR2 is SMNVEV in the germline V gene (reference sequence). The CDR3 consists of 14 residues. CDR3 DNA: TGTGCCAGCAGTCCCGGTGGCGGGCTTTACGAGCAGTACTTC. Translating gives CASSPGGGLYEQYF.

This sequence joins TRBV18 and TRBJ2-1; D possibly uses TRBD1 or TRBD2 (5 bases each). Germline V gene sequence: CDR1 KGHSH, CDR2 LQKENI. The CDR3 length is 15 residues. Trimming pared 5 bases from V and 2 bases from J, leaving 13 bases between. The CDR3 DNA reads TGTGCCAGCTCAGGAGTAATGGGGGCCTACAATGAGCAGTTCTTC. Its protein product is CASSGVMGAYNEQFF.